This entry lists 2 T cell receptor beta chains sequenced from one sample in a study of blood T cell repertoires in COVID-19. The table came from immunoSEQ multiplex PCR; TCRdb's copy has only in-frame clones and leaves some out. The table has roughly 270,000 clones, roughly 85% seen once. Sequencing was done on a sample of peripheral blood. These receptors all stem from a man in his fifties with active or convalescent COVID-19.

The count of this clone is one. The chain uses TRBV7-8 and TRBJ2-3, with TRBD1 matching over 7 bases. The germline gives CDR1 SGHVS, CDR2 FQNEAQ. The V gene end was trimmed by 6 bases and the J gene end by 5 bases; junction bases not matched to a gene: 5. The CDR3 runs to 13 residues. In DNA, the CDR3 is TGTGCCAGCAGGTACAGGGGTGGAGATACGCAGTATTTT. It translates to CASRYRGGDTQYF.

This clone appeared once. V usage is TRBV7-2 and J usage is TRBJ1-2; TRBD1 agrees at 7 bases. Trimming cost V 3 bases and J 8 bases; bases outside gene matches: 6. The CDR3 loop spans 13 amino acids. CDR1 is SGHTA and CDR2 is FQGNSA in the germline V gene. The CDR3 loop reads CASSFGTARGYTF. The CDR3 bases are TGTGCCAGCAGCTTCGGGACAGCGAGGGGCTACACCTTC.